The 25 T cell receptor beta chains given below trace back to one sample, sequenced in a study of T cell clones after liver transplantation. Measured with immunoSEQ multiplex PCR; TCRdb has only the in-frame clones, and not every one. The repertoire holds fewer than 15,000 clones, with roughly 69% as singletons. The starting material was CD8+ T cells from blood, obtained at the 22-month timepoint. The receptor source for this set is a human patient who received a liver transplant. Certain T cells may be donor cells from the graft.

This chain links TRBV27 with TRBJ1-1, with D possibly TRBD1 on 5 matching bases. CDR1 and CDR2 from the germline V gene are MNHEY and SMNVEV (reference sequence). CDR3 size: 16 residues. Trimming stripped 0 bases from V and 5 bases from J, with 16 bases between. For the CDR3, the DNA is TGTGCCAGCAGTTTATCAGGGGCGACCCTTAGGACTGAAGCTTTCTTT. Amino acids: CASSLSGATLRTEAFF.

J is TRBJ2-1 and V is TRBV7-9; TRBD2 agrees at 9 bases. This CDR3 region has 15 residues. V gave up 5 bases and J gave up 3 bases; unmatched junction bases: 5. Per the germline V gene, CDR1 is SEHNR and CDR2 is FQNEAQ (reference sequence). The CDR3 region has the DNA TGTGCCAGCAGCCCAAGACTAGCGGACTACAATGAGCAGTTCTTC. Translated, it gives CASSPRLADYNEQFF.

The chain is built from TRBV27 and TRBJ1-1, with D unresolved. The CDR3 is made up of 13 amino acids. The V end was cut by 4 bases, the J end by 8 bases, with 14 bases between. CDR1 MNHEY and CDR2 SMNVEV come from the germline V gene (reference sequence). DNA for the CDR3: TGTGCCAGCAGTTACTTAATGGCAGACGAAGCTTTCTTT. Encoded protein: CASSYLMADEAFF.

The rearrangement links TRBV7-2 to TRBJ2-7, with 11 bases that match TRBD1. This CDR3 spans 15 amino acids. The V segment lost 5 bases and the J segment 6 bases; nucleotides outside the gene matches: 9. The germline V gene encodes CDR1 SGHTA and CDR2 FQGNSA. The CDR3: CASSPQDRGLFEQYF. CDR3 DNA sequence: TGTGCCAGCAGCCCCCAGGACAGGGGGCTGTTCGAGCAGTACTTC.

The V gene is TRBV6-4, the J gene TRBJ2-3, with 7 bases fitting TRBD2. The trim removed 10 bases at V and 2 bases at J, leaving 9 bases unmatched. The germline gives CDR1 MRHNA, CDR2 SNTAGT. The CDR3 is made up of 14 amino acids. CDR3: CATSKAGSTDTQYF. The CDR3 nucleotides are TGTGCCACCTCGAAAGCGGGATCCACAGATACGCAGTATTTT.

The genes are TRBV10-3 and TRBJ2-5; a weak D match, TRBD1 (6 bases). The CDR3 sequence is 16 residues long. CDR1 is ENHRY and CDR2 is SYGVKD in the germline V gene. Trimming stripped 2 bases from V and 1 base from J, with 14 bases between. CDR3 residues: CAISEGQGTFQETQYF. CDR3 DNA sequence: TGTGCCATCAGTGAGGGGCAGGGGACCTTCCAAGAGACCCAGTACTTC.

To note about this clone: Other nucleotide sequences from this sample produce the same CDR3. V is TRBV4-3 and J is TRBJ1-5, with no clear D. Looked up from germline, CDR1 is LGHNA and CDR2 is YSLEER. V was pared by 0 bases and J by 7 bases, with 10 bases between. The length of the CDR3 is 14 residues. The CDR3 loop reads CASSQDQGRQPQHF. The CDR3 nucleotides read TGCGCCAGCAGCCAAGATCAAGGGAGACAGCCCCAGCATTTT.

The rearrangement uses TRBV11-2 and TRBJ2-3; 12 bases line up with TRBD2. CDR3 size: 20 residues. Trimming removed 0 bases from V and 2 bases from J; junction bases left unmatched: 12. Germline CDR1 reads SGHAT; CDR2 reads FQNNGV. CDR3: CASSLDSPRPSGGATDTQYF. CDR3 nucleotide sequence: TGTGCCAGCAGCTTAGATTCCCCTAGACCTAGCGGGGGGGCCACAGATACGCAGTATTTT.

The genes are TRBV6-5 and TRBJ1-4; D is possibly TRBD1 (6 bases). Germline V gene sequence: CDR1 MNHEY, CDR2 SVGAGI. With 6 bases removed from V and 6 bases from J, the gap between germline ends came to 14 bases. The length of the CDR3 is 14 residues. In DNA form, the CDR3 reads TGTGCCAGCAGAAGAAATACAGGGTATGAAAAACTGTTTTTT. This sequence encodes CASRRNTGYEKLFF.

For the CDR3, the DNA is TGCGCCAGCAGCCAAGCTCTCAGGGGGACGCAGTATTTT. The encoded protein is CASSQALRGTQYF. J is TRBJ2-3 and V is TRBV4-3; TRBD1 aligns across 7 bases. The CDR3 loop spans 13 amino acids. With V trimmed by 1 base and J by 9 bases, 4 bases remained unmatched. CDR1 and CDR2 from the germline V gene are LGHNA and YSLEER.

The gene calls are TRBV6-1 and TRBJ2-7; 7 bases align to TRBD1. Germline assignment: CDR1 MNHNS and CDR2 SASEGT. V lost 6 bases to trimming and J lost 2 bases; unmatched junction nucleotides: 10. The CDR3 totals 15 residues. CDR3 bases: TGTGCCAGCAGCCCGGCCCGGGACAGCCCCTACGAGCAGTACTTC. Translating gives CASSPARDSPYEQYF.

This clone was observed a single time. The rearrangement joins TRBV27 to TRBJ1-1, with 7 bases aligning to TRBD1. Germline V gene data show CDR1 as MNHEY and CDR2 as SMNVEV (reference sequence). This CDR3 has 12 residues. V dropped 5 bases and J dropped 4; count of bases not matched to a gene: 1. The CDR3 sequence: CASSPGGTEAFF. The CDR3 coding sequence is TGTGCCAGCAGTCCAGGGGGCACTGAAGCTTTCTTT.

The chain is built from TRBV29-1 and TRBJ1-3; maybe TRBD1 (6 bases). Germline lookup yields CDR1 SQVTM and CDR2 ANQGSEA. V lost 5 bases to trimming and J lost 0 bases, with 11 bases between them. This CDR3 contains 14 residues. CDR3 sequence: CSVSRGLSGNTIYF. The CDR3 region has the DNA TGCAGCGTTTCCAGGGGCCTCTCTGGAAACACCATATATTTT. The full variable domain, rest sourced from reference TRBV29-1 and TRBJ1-3, is SAVISQKPSRDICQRGTSLTIQCQVDSQVTMMFWYRQQPGQSLTLIATANQGSEATYESGFVIDKFPISRPNLTFSTLTVSNMSPEDSSIYLCSVSRGLSGNTIYFGEGSWLTVV.

V gene TRBV16 combines with J gene TRBJ2-7; 10 bases fit TRBD1. Germline V gives CDR1 KGHSY, CDR2 FQNENV. The CDR3 has 14 amino acids. Losses at the gene ends were 4 bases for V and 7 bases for J; bases not matched to a gene: 7. CDR3 DNA sequence: TGTGCCAGCAGCCCATCGGGACAGGGGTGGGAGCAGTACTTC. This codes for CASSPSGQGWEQYF. The whole variable domain, remainder taken from reference TRBV16 and TRBJ2-7, is GEEVAQTPKHLVRGEGQKAKLYCAPIKGHSYVFWYQQVLKNEFKFLISFQNENVFDETGMPKERFSAKCLPNSPCSLEIQATKLEDSAVYFCASSPSGQGWEQYFGPGTRLTVT.

The CDR3 DNA sequence: TGTGCCAGCAACACAGGGGGCTACACCGGGGAGCTGTTTTTT. Translating gives CASNTGGYTGELFF. The genes are TRBV5-6 and TRBJ2-2, with 9 bases that match TRBD1. In germline, CDR1 is SGHDT, CDR2 YYEEEE. The CDR3 is made up of 14 amino acids. The junction had 3 bases not matched to a gene; V was cut back by 6 bases and J by 3 bases.

This clone appeared a few times. V is TRBV7-3 and J is TRBJ1-1; 8 positions match TRBD1. V trimming: 5 bases; J trimming: 8 bases; junction bases outside the gene matches: 4. This CDR3 is built from 12 residues. CDR1 and CDR2 (germline): SGHTA, FQGTGA. The CDR3 DNA follows: TGTGCCAGCAGCCTCGGACAGGGAGAAGCTTTCTTT. Translating gives CASSLGQGEAFF.

The genes are TRBV12-5 and TRBJ1-2; 8 bases map to TRBD1. CDR3 size: 17 residues. Trimming removed 0 bases from V and 13 bases from J; junction bases left unmatched: 19. In germline, CDR1 is LGHNT, CDR2 FRNRAP. The CDR3 region has the DNA TGTGCTAGTGGTTTGGTCCGGGACAGGAGCCTCTTCATGGGGGGCACCTTC. Protein: CASGLVRDRSLFMGGTF.

The chain uses TRBV5-4 and TRBJ1-5; D not certain. This CDR3 is 15 amino acids long. Trimming left V 2 bases short and J 0 bases short, with 9 bases between. CDR1 and CDR2 from the germline V gene are SGHNT and YYREEE (reference sequence). The CDR3 protein is CASSLQPYSNQPQHF. The CDR3 DNA sequence: TGTGCCAGCAGCTTACAGCCATATAGCAATCAGCCCCAGCATTTT. Together with reference TRBV5-4 and TRBJ1-5, the CDR3 gives the full variable domain: ETGVTQSPTHLIKTRGQQVTLRCSSQSGHNTVSWYQQALGQGPQFIFQYYREEENGRGNFPPRFSGLQFPNYSSELNVNALELDDSALYLCASSLQPYSNQPQHFGDGTRLSIL.

The chain links TRBV4-1 to TRBJ2-5; TRBD1 is a possible D gene (6 bases). CDR3 length: 14 amino acids. CDR1 and CDR2 (germline): MGHRA, YSYEKL. With 4 bases removed from V and 1 base from J, the gap between germline ends came to 10 bases. The DNA of the CDR3 is TGCGCCAGCAGCCCAGAGGGGGTCCAAGAGACCCAGTACTTC. Its translation is CASSPEGVQETQYF.

The chain couples TRBV11-2 to TRBJ2-1; 8 nucleotides agree with TRBD2. Trimming removed 0 bases from V and 4 bases from J; junction bases left unmatched: 5. The CDR3 is 16 amino acids. Germline V gene sequence: CDR1 SGHAT, CDR2 FQNNGV. CDR3 nucleotides: TGTGCCAGCAGCTTAGAGGCGGGGGGACTTTACAATGAGCAGTTCTTC. Translating it yields CASSLEAGGLYNEQFF. The full variable domain, its missing parts supplied by reference TRBV11-2 and TRBJ2-1, is EAGVAQSPRYKIIEKRQSVAFWCNPISGHATLYWYQQILGQGPKLLIQFQNNGVVDDSQLPKDRFSAERLKGVDSTLKIQPAKLEDSAVYLCASSLEAGGLYNEQFFGPGTRLTVL.

The chain is built from TRBV7-8 and TRBJ2-4; 9 bases agree with TRBD2. The germline CDR1 and CDR2 sequences are SGHVS and FQNEAQ. The CDR3 has 17 amino acids. The J segment lost 5 bases and the V segment lost 5 bases, leaving 13 bases of the junction unmatched. CDR3 region: CASSPMRGGVSQNIQYF. CDR3 bases: TGTGCCAGCAGCCCGATGCGGGGGGGAGTATCCCAAAACATTCAGTACTTC.

This clone qualifies as medium-sized. The chain employs TRBV4-2 and TRBJ2-7; D possibly matches TRBD1 or TRBD2 (6 bases each). Germline values: CDR1 LGHNA, CDR2 YNFKEQ. This CDR3 spans 14 amino acids. Trimming pared 4 bases from V and 1 base from J, leaving 11 bases between. The CDR3 DNA is TGTGCCAGCAGCCCACGGGGGCGGTCCTACGAGCAGTACTTC. The encoded protein is CASSPRGRSYEQYF.

This clone was picked up a small number of times. The chain couples TRBV4-1 to TRBJ2-7; D is ambiguous. V lost 1 base and J 6 bases, leaving 13 bases between the germline ends. CDR1 is MGHRA and CDR2 is YSYEKL in the germline V gene. This CDR3 has 14 amino acids. The CDR3 DNA reads as TGCGCCAGCAGCCAAGTGAGCCACGGTTCCGAGCAGTACTTC. It codes for CASSQVSHGSEQYF.

CDR3: CASSKQGPGELFF. The CDR3 DNA reads TGTGCCAGTAGTAAGCAGGGGCCCGGGGAGCTGTTTTTT. The J gene is TRBJ2-2, the V gene TRBV19, with TRBD1 as a possible D gene (6 bases). CDR1 and CDR2 from the germline V gene are LNHDA and SQIVND (reference sequence). The V end was cut by 4 bases, the J end by 6 bases, with 9 bases between. This CDR3 is 13 amino acids long.

CDR3 sequence reads: CASSGIAGGTLETQYF. CDR3 coding DNA: TGTGCCAGCAGTGGAATAGCGGGAGGGACTTTAGAGACCCAGTACTTC. The chain couples TRBV2 to TRBJ2-5; 11 bases match TRBD2. Germline loops: CDR1 SNHLY, CDR2 FYNNEI. The CDR3 is made up of 16 amino acids. The V segment lost 4 bases and the J segment 4 bases; nucleotides outside the gene matches: 8. Variable domain in full (rest from reference TRBV2 and TRBJ2-5): EPEVTQTPSHQVTQMGQEVILRCVPISNHLYFYWYRQILGQKVEFLVSFYNNEISEKSEIFDDQFSVERPDGSNFTLKIRSTKLEDSAMYFCASSGIAGGTLETQYFGPGTRLLVL.